This TCR beta chain was sequenced for a study of identical twins. General observations from the study: These conclusions were based on statistical analysis (cross-sectional, not following the same donors). Out-of-frame TCR alpha sharing in monozygotic twins exceeded recombination model predictions.

Losses at the gene ends were 6 bases for V and 3 bases for J; bases not matched to a gene: 6. The CDR3 contains 15 residues. TCRdb itself ran the 5' RACE reads through MiXCR, one entry per CDR3 protein. The sample includes 450,000 to 650,000 distinct CDR3 sequences, 13% to 15% of them seen just once. This clonotype was picked up a small number of times. Its matching antigen is unknown. Only healthy Caucasians were enrolled as donors. This sample was shared with a second study, whose subject was yellow fever vaccine responses in identical twins. As that report states: After vaccination, twins' T cell response reportedly seemed partly convergent, partly personalized.

The rearrangement links TRBV12-3 or TRBV12-4 to TRBJ2-5, with 11 nucleotides matching TRBD2. The sequence derives from a woman aged 18-29 years in good health. The sample consisted of CD4+ T cells sorted from blood. CDR3 region: CASRDGTSGKETQYF. Here the CDR3 DNA reads TGTGCCAGCAGGGATGGGACTAGCGGCAAAGAGACCCAGTACTTC.